The clone carrying this T cell receptor beta chain has a count of ten or more. Its antigen is still unknown. This record comes from a study of T-cell reconstitution after alpha-beta-depleted transplantation in children. General study findings and limits: T-cell numbers and diversity one year post-transplant derived largely from freshly generated T cells. Expanded graft clones numbering several hundred reportedly gave rise to alpha-beta T cells about two months after transplant. For some patients, TCRbeta diversity was high at day 60 because of recipient T cells and thymic progenitors that survived.

CDR3 size: 13 residues. V lost 0 bases and J 0 bases, leaving 6 bases between the germline ends. Germline lookup yields CDR1 SQVTM and CDR2 ANQGSEA. TCRbeta library preparation incorporated unique molecular identifiers. MiXCR was run by TCRdb on the PCR reads, yielding one entry per CDR3 protein. This table has under 300,000 distinct CDR3 sequences, around 10% appearing once. This chain uses TRBV29-1 with TRBJ2-7; D unresolved. The TCR originated in a male patient between 2 and 9 years old who had a stem cell transplant for chronic granulomatous disease, so the T cells may come from the graft donor. This material consisted of peripheral blood, taken 180 days after TCRalphabeta/CD19-depleted stem cell transplant. CDR3 sequence: CSVEDPSSYEQYF. CDR3 nucleotides: TGCAGCGTTGAAGATCCGAGCTCCTACGAGCAGTACTTC.